These 32 T cell receptor beta chains were sequenced from one sample in a study of OX40 agonist ivuxolimab in advanced cancers. Only in-frame clones appear in the TCRdb table, and some are missing; sequencing was by immunoSEQ multiplex PCR. The data hold 70,000 to 95,000 clones, with 94% observed a single time. This specimen was CD4+ or CD8+ T cells sorted from blood, taken in a trial of the OX40 agonist ivuxolimab. The receptor source for this set is an adult with an advanced solid tumor such as melanoma, head and neck, liver or kidney cancer.

V is TRBV15 and J is TRBJ1-5; D gene uncertain. The germline CDR1 and CDR2 sequences are LNHNV and YYDKDF (reference sequence). V was pared by 0 bases and J by 3 bases, with 9 bases between. This CDR3 has 15 amino acids. The CDR3 region is CATSRDRWNNQPQHF. The DNA of the CDR3 is TGTGCCACCAGCAGAGATAGGTGGAACAATCAGCCCCAGCATTTT.

The chain combines TRBV6-5 with TRBJ2-7, with unresolved D. CDR1 is MNHEY, CDR2 SVGAGI, per germline. V was trimmed by 7 bases and J by 2 bases, leaving 12 bases between them. The CDR3 is 13 amino acids. The CDR3 sequence: CASTPAATYEQYF. CDR3 nucleotides: TGTGCCAGCACCCCAGCAGCCACCTACGAGCAGTACTTC.

The rearrangement uses TRBV5-1 and TRBJ2-5; a possible D gene is TRBD1 (6 bases). The CDR3 is 15 amino acids. With 6 bases removed from V and 2 bases from J, the gap between germline ends came to 17 bases. CDR1 SGHRS and CDR2 YFSETQ come from the germline V gene. The CDR3 spells CASTPRTAGQETQYF. CDR3 nucleotides: TGCGCCAGCACCCCCCGGACAGCCGGTCAAGAGACCCAGTACTTC.

The chain recombines TRBV7-2 with TRBJ2-4, with 12 bases aligning to TRBD2. The J segment lost 6 bases and the V segment lost 4 bases, leaving 1 base of the junction unmatched. Per germline, CDR1 SGHTA and CDR2 FQGNSA. CDR3 length equals 14 residues. The CDR3 DNA is TGTGCCAGCAGCTCGGGACTAGCGGGAAACATTCAGTACTTC. Its protein is CASSSGLAGNIQYF. The whole variable domain, filled in from reference TRBV7-2 and TRBJ2-4, reads GAGVSQSPSNKVTEKGKDVELRCDPISGHTALYWYRQSLGQGLEFLIYFQGNSAPDKSGLPSDRFSAERTGGSVSTLTIQRTQQEDSAVYLCASSSGLAGNIQYFGAGTRLSVL.

The genes are TRBV6-1 and TRBJ2-5; 8 nucleotides match TRBD1. CDR1 MNHNS and CDR2 SASEGT come from the germline V gene. The CDR3 length is 14 residues. Trimming cost V 4 bases and J 5 bases; bases outside gene matches: 6. CDR3 protein: CASSAPGGRETQYF. The CDR3 DNA follows: TGTGCCAGCAGTGCCCCAGGGGGCCGGGAGACCCAGTACTTC.

CDR3 loop: CASSSREGRQETQYF. CDR3 nucleotide sequence: TGTGCCAGCAGCTCCCGGGAGGGGCGGCAAGAGACCCAGTACTTC. The gene calls are TRBV11-2 and TRBJ2-5; 8 bases fit TRBD2. Trimming removed 4 bases from V and 2 bases from J; junction bases left unmatched: 6. This CDR3 has 15 residues. The germline V gene encodes CDR1 SGHAT and CDR2 FQNNGV.

V usage is TRBV4-1 and J usage is TRBJ2-7; 7 nucleotides agree with TRBD2. This CDR3 contains 14 residues. Germline trimming cut 4 bases from V and 3 bases from J; bases unmatched to any gene: 6. Germline V gene lookup returns CDR1 MGHRA and CDR2 YSYEKL. The CDR3 reads CASSPQWGGYEQYF. Written as DNA, the CDR3 is TGCGCCAGCAGCCCCCAGTGGGGGGGCTACGAGCAGTACTTC.

The V call is TRBV19, the J call TRBJ1-1; D gene unclear. Germline CDR1 and CDR2: LNHDA and SQIVND (reference sequence). V lost 9 bases and J lost 11, with 16 bases in between. The CDR3 length is 11 residues. CDR3 region: CASLTPGGAFF. Here the CDR3 DNA reads TGTGCCAGCTTAACGCCAGGAGGGGCTTTCTTT.

This clone has only one observation. This chain's CDR3 is CASIISRGGTDTQYF. CDR3 sequence (DNA): TGTGCCAGCATCATATCGAGGGGTGGTACAGATACGCAGTATTTT. The J gene is TRBJ2-3, the V gene TRBV6-5; D possibly matches TRBD1 or TRBD2 (5 bases each). Trimming removed 7 bases at V and 3 bases at J, with 17 bases between. The germline CDR1 and CDR2 sequences are MNHEY and SVGAGI. The CDR3 covers 15 residues.

The chain carries TRBV28 and TRBJ1-2; TRBD1 matches at 8 bases. This CDR3 has 15 amino acids. Germline V gene lookup returns CDR1 MDHEN and CDR2 SYDVKM. V shed 3 bases, J shed 7 bases, and the junction held 10 bases outside the gene matches. The CDR3 DNA follows: TGTGCCAGCAGTTTGGGTCGACAGGGGCAGGGTGGCTACACCTTC. Amino acid sequence: CASSLGRQGQGGYTF.

This sequence joins TRBV5-6 and TRBJ1-1; possibly TRBD1 for D (5 bases). Per germline, CDR1 SGHDT and CDR2 YYEEEE. This CDR3 is built from 15 residues. Trimming removed 1 base from V and 8 bases from J, with 18 bases in between. This CDR3 is CASSLLSRIGGEAFF. CDR3 bases: TGTGCCAGCAGCTTGTTAAGTCGCATCGGGGGAGAAGCTTTCTTT. Variable domain in full (rest from reference TRBV5-6 and TRBJ1-1): DAGVTQSPTHLIKTRGQQVTLRCSPKSGHDTVSWYQQALGQGPQFIFQYYEEEERQRGNFPDRFSGHQFPNYSSELNVNALLLGDSALYLCASSLLSRIGGEAFFGQGTRLTVV.

V usage is TRBV5-1 and J usage is TRBJ1-1; TRBD1 matches at 8 bases. Trimming cost V 2 bases and J 1 base; bases outside gene matches: 7. The CDR3 spans 16 residues. Looked up from germline, CDR1 is SGHRS and CDR2 is YFSETQ. The CDR3 spells CASSFFPDRGNTEAFF. The CDR3 nucleotides read TGCGCCAGCAGCTTTTTCCCTGACAGGGGGAACACTGAAGCTTTCTTT.

The chain is built from TRBV19 and TRBJ1-1, with D hard to call. The CDR3 consists of 14 residues. Germline V gene lookup returns CDR1 LNHDA and CDR2 SQIVND (reference sequence). Trimming left V 0 bases short and J 5 bases short, with 10 bases between. The CDR3 loop reads CASSIDGGMTEAFF. The CDR3 DNA reads as TGTGCCAGTAGTATAGATGGAGGGATGACTGAAGCTTTCTTT.

In DNA form, the CDR3 reads TGTGCCTGGAGTGGCCGGGACAGGCCCACCTACGAGCAGTACTTC. Its translation is CAWSGRDRPTYEQYF. V is TRBV30 and J is TRBJ2-7; TRBD1 matches at 8 bases. The CDR3 covers 15 residues. The germline gives CDR1 GTSNPN, CDR2 SVGIG (reference sequence). Trimming at V came to 1 base and at J to 2 bases, leaving 7 bases not matched to a gene.

The rearrangement uses TRBV9 and TRBJ2-1, with 12 bases matching TRBD1. V shed 1 base, J shed 7 bases, and the junction held 6 bases outside the gene matches. The CDR3 extends over 16 amino acids. From germline, CDR1 is SGDLS and CDR2 YYNGEE. The CDR3: CASSVRGTGGLNEQFF. The CDR3 coding sequence is TGTGCCAGCAGCGTAAGGGGGACAGGGGGCCTAAATGAGCAGTTCTTC.

The chain links TRBV4-1 to TRBJ2-7; a possible D gene is TRBD2 (6 bases). V lost 4 bases to trimming and J lost 1 base, with 14 bases between them. Germline CDR1 reads MGHRA; CDR2 reads YSYEKL. The CDR3 is 15 amino acids. The CDR3 region is CASSPPSGFSYEQYF. As DNA, the CDR3 is TGCGCCAGCAGCCCCCCCAGCGGGTTTTCCTACGAGCAGTACTTC.

The chain couples TRBV27 to TRBJ2-1, with a tentative D call TRBD2 (5 bases). The CDR3 contains 16 residues. The germline V gene has CDR1 MNHEY and CDR2 SMNVEV (reference sequence). V was cut by 5 bases and J by 8 bases, with 22 bases left in between. CDR3: CASSIPLAGKRDEQFF. DNA of the CDR3: TGTGCCAGCAGTATCCCGTTGGCGGGCAAGAGGGATGAGCAGTTCTTC.

This clone has a handful of counts. The chain is built from TRBV19 and TRBJ1-5; D remains unclear. There are 12 residues in the CDR3. Germline V lookup: CDR1 LNHDA, CDR2 SQIVND (reference sequence). The ends were cut back, 2 bases at V and 7 bases at J, with 6 bases in the middle. The CDR3 is CASSIMGQPQHF. CDR3 bases: TGTGCCAGTAGTATAATGGGGCAGCCCCAGCATTTT.

The V and J genes are TRBV4-3 and TRBJ2-5, with 8 bases that match TRBD2. CDR1 LGHNA and CDR2 YSLEER come from the germline V gene. V gave up 0 bases and J gave up 0 bases; unmatched junction bases: 6. CDR3 length equals 17 residues. CDR3 protein: CASSQDRTSPYQETQYF. The CDR3, as DNA: TGCGCCAGCAGCCAAGATAGGACTAGCCCGTACCAAGAGACCCAGTACTTC.

V usage is TRBV6-1 and J usage is TRBJ2-1; 11 nucleotides align to TRBD1. The ends lost 6 bases at V and 8 bases at J; junction bases unmatched: 9. The germline gives CDR1 MNHNS, CDR2 SASEGT. The CDR3 loop spans 15 amino acids. CDR3 loop: CASRDWTGGWYEQFF. The CDR3 coding sequence is TGTGCCAGCAGGGATTGGACAGGGGGCTGGTATGAGCAGTTCTTC.

CDR3 nucleotide sequence: TGTGCCAGCAGCTTGGTGGTCTACAATGAGCAGTTCTTC. It codes for CASSLVVYNEQFF. The chain combines TRBV5-8 with TRBJ2-1; D is undetermined. This CDR3 has 13 residues. Trimming left V 0 bases short and J 3 bases short, with 4 bases between. The germline CDR1 and CDR2 sequences are SGHTS and YDEGEE.

The V and J genes are TRBV5-1 and TRBJ1-5; tentatively, D is TRBD1 (5 bases). Trimming pared 3 bases from V and 0 bases from J, leaving 16 bases between. This CDR3 has 17 residues. Germline CDR1 and CDR2: SGHRS and YFSETQ. The CDR3 spells CASSSADRINSNQPQHF. The CDR3 DNA sequence: TGCGCCAGCAGCTCCGCAGACAGAATAAATAGCAATCAGCCCCAGCATTTT.

The V gene is TRBV7-9, the J gene TRBJ2-7, with TRBD1 matching 11 bases. The CDR3 loop spans 15 amino acids. Trimming at V came to 5 bases and at J to 2 bases, leaving 5 bases not matched to a gene. Germline CDR1 and CDR2: SEHNR and FQNEAQ (reference sequence). The CDR3 is CASSPGTGGPYEQYF. CDR3 sequence (DNA): TGTGCCAGCAGCCCTGGGACAGGGGGACCCTACGAGCAGTACTTC. The full variable domain, with the rest looked up from reference TRBV7-9 and TRBJ2-7, is DTGVSQNPRHKITKRGQNVTFRCDPISEHNRLYWYRQTLGQGPEFLTYFQNEAQLEKSRLLSDRFSAERPKGSFSTLEIQRTEQGDSAMYLCASSPGTGGPYEQYFGPGTRLTVT.

V and J are TRBV5-6 and TRBJ1-4; tentatively, D is TRBD1 (6 bases). The V and J ends lost 3 bases and 8 bases respectively, with 11 bases between them. From germline, CDR1 is SGHDT and CDR2 YYEEEE. This CDR3 is built from 13 residues. The CDR3 is CASSWGLEEKLFF. The CDR3 DNA is TGTGCCAGCAGCTGGGGGCTGGAGGAAAAACTGTTTTTT.

This sequence joins TRBV4-1 and TRBJ1-6, with 7 bases that match TRBD1. The CDR3 contains 15 residues. CDR1 is MGHRA and CDR2 is YSYEKL in the germline V gene. Trimming at V came to 4 bases and at J to 5 bases, leaving 5 bases not matched to a gene. The CDR3 coding sequence is TGCGCCAGCAGCCCCCGACAGGGCAATAATTCACCCCTCCACTTT. It is translated as CASSPRQGNNSPLHF.

This clone was seen just once. The V and J genes are TRBV27 and TRBJ1-1, with D perhaps matching TRBD1 (5 bases). The CDR3 spans 16 residues. In germline, CDR1 is MNHEY, CDR2 SMNVEV (reference sequence). V was trimmed by 3 bases and J by 1 base, leaving 15 bases between them. The CDR3 DNA reads as TGTGCCAGCAGTTTTAAAAGGGCAGGGAAGAACACTGAAGCTTTCTTT. Its translation is CASSFKRAGKNTEAFF.

The V and J genes are TRBV30 and TRBJ2-5; D gene ambiguous. V shed 3 bases and J shed 5 bases, with 19 bases lying between them. CDR1 is GTSNPN and CDR2 is SVGIG in the germline V gene (reference sequence). The CDR3 contains 15 residues. For the CDR3, the DNA is TGTGCCTGGAGCCTTGGTCTAGAGACCACTGAGACCCAGTACTTC. Its protein product is CAWSLGLETTETQYF.

This sequence joins TRBV6-1 and TRBJ2-7; D call uncertain. Trimming removed 1 base at V and 5 bases at J, with 18 bases between. Germline V gene lookup returns CDR1 MNHNS and CDR2 SASEGT. CDR3 size: 16 residues. Here the CDR3 reads CASSEVAAPFVNEQYF. The DNA of the CDR3 is TGTGCCAGCAGTGAAGTGGCGGCGCCTTTTGTTAACGAGCAGTACTTC.

This chain links TRBV7-9 with TRBJ1-4; maybe TRBD1 (5 bases). The CDR3 length is 17 residues. Germline-derived CDR1 and CDR2 are SEHNR and FQNEAQ (reference sequence). The V and J ends lost 0 bases and 5 bases respectively, with 16 bases between them. CDR3 coding DNA: TGTGCCAGCAGCTTAGCGCTGAAACAGGAACCAAATGAAAAACTGTTTTTT. Protein: CASSLALKQEPNEKLFF.

The rearrangement uses TRBV16 and TRBJ2-1; D possibly corresponds to TRBD2 (5 bases). The CDR3 runs to 12 residues. V gave up 5 bases and J gave up 9 bases, with 11 bases separating them. Germline values: CDR1 KGHSY, CDR2 FQNENV. CDR3 amino acids: CASSNPEGEQFF. The CDR3 DNA reads as TGTGCCAGCAGCAACCCCGAGGGTGAGCAGTTCTTC.

This clone was counted only a few times. The chain is built from TRBV6-5 and TRBJ2-2; no firm D call. The V gene lost 4 bases and the J gene lost 3 bases, with 9 bases spanning the gap. The germline gives CDR1 MNHEY, CDR2 SVGAGI. CDR3 length: 14 amino acids. In DNA form, the CDR3 reads TGTGCCAGCAGTTTCCAGGTAGACACCGGGGAGCTGTTTTTT. It translates to CASSFQVDTGELFF.

V gene TRBV11-2 combines with J gene TRBJ2-1; 10 bases align to TRBD2. The ends lost 1 base at V and 5 bases at J; junction bases unmatched: 2. Looked up from germline, CDR1 is SGHAT and CDR2 is FQNNGV. This CDR3 contains 15 residues. The CDR3 region is CASSLGAGGHNEQFF. Written as DNA, the CDR3 is TGTGCCAGCAGCTTAGGAGCGGGGGGGCACAATGAGCAGTTCTTC.